This TCR beta chain comes out of a study of blood T cell repertoires in COVID-19 (dated by TCRdb to 2019 to 2021). In the study overall: Samples from collaborators originated in the United States, Italy and Spain and spanned both the acute and convalescent phases of COVID-19. The prospective study material was composed of cDNA or gDNA derived from T cells, B-cell-depleted T cells, or PBMCs. The dataset comprised deeply sampled blood TCRbeta repertoires from subjects exposed to, actively infected with, or recovered from COVID-19. The repertoires were made available in a free public database intended to serve as a resource for research on the immune response to SARS-CoV-2. The samples were drawn from the first 160 participants of the ongoing ImmuneRACE study and from 1,254 subjects provided by 6 global collaborators. Nearly every sample came with metadata listing a de-identified subject ID, COVID-19 status, age in years and sex. Where available, HLA class I and class II types were obtained from metadata supplied by the sample provider rather than from assay-based typing. Here is what the overall study found, with its caveats: How much clinical and demographic metadata was included differed by source and by participant, and the metadata was provided uncurated.

The immunoSEQ Assay, a bias-controlled multiplex PCR, was used to amplify TCRbeta CDR3 regions from genomic DNA. The study's processing was this. The number of nucleated cells in each sample was estimated by amplification of reference gene primers within the assay. To quantify the absolute abundance of each unique TCRbeta CDR3 rearrangement, sequence reads were collapsed and filtered. Productive Simpson clonality was computed per sample as the square root of Simpson's diversity index over productive rearrangements. TCRdb mirrors the immuneACCESS table, restricted to in-frame sequences. Some clones are absent from its copies; in checked studies, under half trace to an unresolved V gene, and the reason for the others is unknown. V and J calls and clone size follow that table, whereas D and trimming were derived from the DNA. This sample holds a few hundred thousand clones; over 85% were observed only once. Over 8.5% of the sample is held by the ten biggest clonotypes.

Enrolling through a virtual design, the prospective study's participants ranged in age from roughly 18 to 95 years and lived across about two dozen United States geographic areas. To assign participants to cohorts, the prospective study relied on clinical history that participants themselves reported in a screening survey and a study questionnaire. Recovered participants in ImmuneRACE Cohort 3 were defined as having two consecutive negative NP/OP PCR tests, clearance from a healthcare professional, or resolution of symptoms. In the prospective study, mobile phlebotomists collected whole blood, serum and a nasopharyngeal or oropharyngeal swab from each participant. Participants in the prospective study had the option to provide additional blood draws and questionnaires over a roughly two-month period. Prospective study blood samples were shipped either frozen or at room temperature before DNA extraction.

Of note for this clone: Its antigen remains unidentified. No quality values exist for individual bases; no much larger clone is one base distant.

From a lookup of the germline V gene, CDR1 and CDR2 are MDHEN and SYDVKM. The CDR3 has 13 amino acids, counting the end cysteine and phenylalanine. Here the CDR3 DNA is all that survives: 39 bases in frame from base 1. The V and J ends are trimmed by 6 bases and 5 bases, leaving 13 bases between them. This sequence originates from a woman in her thirties who had recovered from COVID-19. Specimen: PBMCs or T cells enriched from blood (not recorded which). This chain joins TRBV28 to TRBJ1-1; TRBD1 might be the D gene, on 5 matching bases. This receptor has the CDR3 CASRSTGKTEAFF. The DNA is as follows: TGTGCCAGCAGGAGCACAGGTAAGACTGAAGCTTTCTTT.